The entry that follows covers one T cell receptor (beta chain) sequence. Per the original data handling: Using reference gene primer amplification, nucleated cell counts were estimated. This table comes from immunoSEQ multiplex PCR, and its TCRdb copy is limited to in-frame clones, with some not included. The V and J calls and clone size were taken over from that table, and D and trimming were inferred from the DNA. The data contain around 260,000 clones, approximately 85% of them seen just once; the ten biggest clones take up about 1%. The CDR3 runs 14 residues. The germline CDR1 and CDR2 sequences are LGHDT and YNNKEL (reference sequence). The V end lost 1 base, the J end lost 0 bases, and 4 bases lay between the germline ends. This sample stems from a study of blood T cell repertoires in COVID-19. Study in general: T cells, B-cell-depleted T cells, or PBMCs supplied cDNA or gDNA.

Followed longitudinally, the Seattle patients had been enrolled during active infection. The clonotype originates from a human donor with COVID-19, enrolled during active disease. The donor label of this sample is uncertain. The sequencing input was peripheral blood. The chain combines TRBV3-1 (or the pseudogene TRBV3-2) with TRBJ2-1; unclear D gene. CDR3 loop: CASSQGGSYNEQFF. The CDR3 DNA reads TGTGCCAGCAGCCAAGGAGGCTCCTACAATGAGCAGTTCTTC.